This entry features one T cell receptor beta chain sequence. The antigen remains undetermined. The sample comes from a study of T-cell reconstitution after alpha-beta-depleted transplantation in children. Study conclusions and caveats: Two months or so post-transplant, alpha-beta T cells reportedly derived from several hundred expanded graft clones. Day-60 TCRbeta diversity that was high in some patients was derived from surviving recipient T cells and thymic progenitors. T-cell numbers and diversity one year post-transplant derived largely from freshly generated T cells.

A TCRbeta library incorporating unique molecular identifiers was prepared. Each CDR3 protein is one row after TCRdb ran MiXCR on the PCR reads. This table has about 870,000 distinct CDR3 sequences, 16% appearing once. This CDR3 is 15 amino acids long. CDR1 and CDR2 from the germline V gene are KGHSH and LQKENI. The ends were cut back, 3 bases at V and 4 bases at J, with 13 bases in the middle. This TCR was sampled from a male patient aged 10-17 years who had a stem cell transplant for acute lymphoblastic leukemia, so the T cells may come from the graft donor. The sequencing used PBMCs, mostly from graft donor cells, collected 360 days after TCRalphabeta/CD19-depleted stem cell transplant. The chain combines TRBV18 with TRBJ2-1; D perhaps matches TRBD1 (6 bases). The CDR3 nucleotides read TGTGCCAGCTCACCCCGGGACACGGTGTACAATGAGCAGTTCTTC. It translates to CASSPRDTVYNEQFF.